This T cell receptor beta chain was identified in a study of beta chain features in type 1 diabetes. This clone was counted only a few times. Its antigen is undetermined. One heparinised draw of blood, averaging roughly 110 mL, came from each donor. The CDR3 contains 13 residues. V lost 8 bases to trimming and J lost 0 bases, with 10 bases between them. Germline loops: CDR1 LNHDA, CDR2 SQIVND (reference sequence). Every bit of the isolated RNA underwent reverse transcription, so sequencing read expressed TCRB transcripts. There were several million reads on average in the naive, central memory and regulatory T cell samples. Profiled with immunoSEQ multiplex PCR; TCRdb holds only in-frame clones, not every one. The sample includes some 63,000 clones, roughly 60% of them seen just once. Overall study findings and caveats: The study found that naive, central memory and Treg TCRB repertoires appeared more similar in patients than in healthy donors.

The sequenced sample was Tregs from blood. The V and J genes are TRBV19 and TRBJ1-1; a weak D match, TRBD1 (6 bases). The TCR originated in a woman under 30 in good health. CDR3 loop: CASLDRLNTEAFF. The CDR3 DNA is TGTGCCAGTTTGGACAGATTGAACACTGAAGCTTTCTTT. The complete variable domain, with remaining parts taken from reference TRBV19 and TRBJ1-1, reads DGGITQSPKYLFRKEGQNVTLSCEQNLNHDAMYWYRQDPGQGLRLIYYSQIVNDFQKGDIAEGYSVSREKKESFPLTVTSAQKNPTAFYLCASLDRLNTEAFFGQGTRLTVV.